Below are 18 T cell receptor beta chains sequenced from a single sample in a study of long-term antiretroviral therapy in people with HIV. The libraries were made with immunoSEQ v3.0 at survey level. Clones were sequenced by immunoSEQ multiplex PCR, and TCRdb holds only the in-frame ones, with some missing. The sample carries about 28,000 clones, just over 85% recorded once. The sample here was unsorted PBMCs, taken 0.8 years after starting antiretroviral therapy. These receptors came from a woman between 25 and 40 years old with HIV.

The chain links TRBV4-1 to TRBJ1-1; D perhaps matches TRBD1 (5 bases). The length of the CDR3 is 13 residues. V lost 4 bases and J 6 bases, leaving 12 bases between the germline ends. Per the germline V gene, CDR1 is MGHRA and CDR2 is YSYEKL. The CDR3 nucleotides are TGCGCCAGCAGCCCCCAGGGAGACGCTGAAGCTTTCTTT. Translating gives CASSPQGDAEAFF.

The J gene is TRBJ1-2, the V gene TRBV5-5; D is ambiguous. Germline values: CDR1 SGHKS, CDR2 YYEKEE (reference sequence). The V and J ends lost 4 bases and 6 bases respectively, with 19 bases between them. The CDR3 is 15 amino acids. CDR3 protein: CASSLIAPGDDGYTF. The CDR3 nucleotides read TGTGCCAGCAGCCTCATCGCCCCGGGAGACGATGGCTACACCTTC. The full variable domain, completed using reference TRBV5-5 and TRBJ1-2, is DAGVTQSPTHLIKTRGQQVTLRCSPISGHKSVSWYQQVLGQGPQFIFQYYEKEERGRGNFPDRFSARQFPNYSSELNVNALLLGDSALYLCASSLIAPGDDGYTFGSGTRLTVV.

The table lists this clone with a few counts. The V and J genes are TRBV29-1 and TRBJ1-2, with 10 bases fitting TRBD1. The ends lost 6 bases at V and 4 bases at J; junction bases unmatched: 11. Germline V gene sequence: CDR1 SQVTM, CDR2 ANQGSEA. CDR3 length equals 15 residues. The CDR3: CSVTGTGAIIYGYTF. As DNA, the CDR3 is TGCAGCGTCACCGGGACAGGGGCGATCATCTATGGCTACACCTTC.

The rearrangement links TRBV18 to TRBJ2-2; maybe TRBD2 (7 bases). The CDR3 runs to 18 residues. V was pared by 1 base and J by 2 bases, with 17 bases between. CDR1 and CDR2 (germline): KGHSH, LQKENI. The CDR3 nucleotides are TGTGCCAGCTCACCACGCCCTGGCGGGGGCGGCAACACCGGGGAGCTGTTTTTT. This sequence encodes CASSPRPGGGGNTGELFF.

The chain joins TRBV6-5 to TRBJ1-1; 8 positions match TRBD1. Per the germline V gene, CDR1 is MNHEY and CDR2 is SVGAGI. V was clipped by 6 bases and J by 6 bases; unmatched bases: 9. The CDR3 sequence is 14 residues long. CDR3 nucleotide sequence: TGTGCCAGCAGCTATTCATCAGGGGGCCCTGAAGCTTTCTTT. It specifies CASSYSSGGPEAFF.

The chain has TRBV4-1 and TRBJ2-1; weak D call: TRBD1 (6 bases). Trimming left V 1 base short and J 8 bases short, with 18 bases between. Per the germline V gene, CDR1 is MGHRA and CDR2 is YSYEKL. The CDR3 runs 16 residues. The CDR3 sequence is CASSQGRHRVSDEQFF. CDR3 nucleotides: TGCGCCAGCAGCCAAGGACGACACAGGGTTTCGGATGAGCAGTTCTTC.

The CDR3 is CASSFPGLAGTPYEQYF. In DNA, the CDR3 is TGTGCCAGCAGCTTTCCCGGACTAGCGGGGACCCCCTACGAGCAGTACTTC. The rearrangement links TRBV11-2 to TRBJ2-7; 12 bases map to TRBD2. The junction had 8 bases not matched to a gene; V was cut back by 3 bases and J by 2 bases. Germline CDR1 SGHAT, CDR2 FQNNGV. This CDR3 spans 17 amino acids. Supplemented by reference TRBV11-2 and TRBJ2-7, the full variable domain reads EAGVAQSPRYKIIEKRQSVAFWCNPISGHATLYWYQQILGQGPKLLIQFQNNGVVDDSQLPKDRFSAERLKGVDSTLKIQPAKLEDSAVYLCASSFPGLAGTPYEQYFGPGTRLTVT.

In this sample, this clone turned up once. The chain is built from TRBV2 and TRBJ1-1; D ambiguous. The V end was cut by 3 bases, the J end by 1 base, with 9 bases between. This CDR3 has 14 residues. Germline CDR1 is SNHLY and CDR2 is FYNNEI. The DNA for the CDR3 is TGTGCCAGCAGTGAGGTTGTTTCGAACACTGAAGCTTTCTTT. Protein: CASSEVVSNTEAFF.

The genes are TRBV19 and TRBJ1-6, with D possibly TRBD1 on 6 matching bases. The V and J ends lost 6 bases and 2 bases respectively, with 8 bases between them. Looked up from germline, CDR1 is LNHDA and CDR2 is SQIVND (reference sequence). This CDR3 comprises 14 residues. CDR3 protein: CASSWTAYNSPLHF. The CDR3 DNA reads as TGTGCCAGTAGCTGGACAGCCTATAATTCACCCCTCCACTTT.

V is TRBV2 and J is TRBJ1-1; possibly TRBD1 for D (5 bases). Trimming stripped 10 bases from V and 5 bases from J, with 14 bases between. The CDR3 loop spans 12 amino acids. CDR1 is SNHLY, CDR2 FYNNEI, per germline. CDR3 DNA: TGTGCCATACAAAAGGGGTGGACTGAAGCTTTCTTT. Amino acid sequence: CAIQKGWTEAFF.

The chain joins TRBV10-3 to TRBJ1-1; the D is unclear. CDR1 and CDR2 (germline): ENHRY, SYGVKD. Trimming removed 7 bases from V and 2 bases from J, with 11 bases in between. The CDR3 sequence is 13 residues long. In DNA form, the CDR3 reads TGTGCCATCACGGGTCGCGTTAACACTGAAGCTTTCTTT. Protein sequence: CAITGRVNTEAFF.

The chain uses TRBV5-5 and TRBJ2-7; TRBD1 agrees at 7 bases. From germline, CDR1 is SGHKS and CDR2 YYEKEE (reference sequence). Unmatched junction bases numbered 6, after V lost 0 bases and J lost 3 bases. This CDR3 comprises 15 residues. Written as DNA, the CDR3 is TGTGCCAGCAGCTTGGGCTCGGGGACAGACTACGAGCAGTACTTC. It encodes CASSLGSGTDYEQYF. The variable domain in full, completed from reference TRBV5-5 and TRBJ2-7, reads DAGVTQSPTHLIKTRGQQVTLRCSPISGHKSVSWYQQVLGQGPQFIFQYYEKEERGRGNFPDRFSARQFPNYSSELNVNALLLGDSALYLCASSLGSGTDYEQYFGPGTRLTVT.

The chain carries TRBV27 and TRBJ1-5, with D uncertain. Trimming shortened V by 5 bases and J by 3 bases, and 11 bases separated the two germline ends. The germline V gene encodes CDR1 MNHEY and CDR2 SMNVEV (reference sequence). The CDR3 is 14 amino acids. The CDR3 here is CASSRGRLNQPQHF. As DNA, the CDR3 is TGTGCCAGCAGTAGAGGACGGCTCAATCAGCCCCAGCATTTT.

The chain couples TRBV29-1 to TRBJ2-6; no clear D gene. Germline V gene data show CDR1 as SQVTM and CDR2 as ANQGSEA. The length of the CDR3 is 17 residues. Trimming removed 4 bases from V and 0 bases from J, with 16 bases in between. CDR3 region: CSVVGYRASSGANVLTF. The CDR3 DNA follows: TGCAGCGTTGTCGGCTATCGGGCTAGCTCTGGGGCCAACGTCCTGACTTTC.

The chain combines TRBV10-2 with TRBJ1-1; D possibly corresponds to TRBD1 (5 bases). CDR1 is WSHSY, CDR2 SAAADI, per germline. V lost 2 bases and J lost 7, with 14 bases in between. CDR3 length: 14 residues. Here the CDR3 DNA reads TGCGCCAGCAGTGAGGGGACGGGATACTTTGAAGCTTTCTTT. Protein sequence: CASSEGTGYFEAFF.

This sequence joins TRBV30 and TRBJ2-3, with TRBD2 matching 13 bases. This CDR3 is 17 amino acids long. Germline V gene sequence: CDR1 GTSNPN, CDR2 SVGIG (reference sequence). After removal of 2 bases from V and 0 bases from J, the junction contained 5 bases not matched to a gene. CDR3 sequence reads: CAWSILAGGLSTDTQYF. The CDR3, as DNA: TGTGCCTGGAGTATACTAGCGGGGGGGCTCAGCACAGATACGCAGTATTTT.

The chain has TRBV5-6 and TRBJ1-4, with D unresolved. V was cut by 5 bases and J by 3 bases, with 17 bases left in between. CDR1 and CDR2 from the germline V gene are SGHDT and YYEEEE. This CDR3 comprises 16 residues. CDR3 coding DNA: TGTGCCAGCAGATACGGACCTGACCCACCTAATGAAAAACTGTTTTTT. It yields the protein CASRYGPDPPNEKLFF.

The chain's CDR3 is CASSLVVAETQYF. For the CDR3, the DNA is TGCGCCAGCAGCTTGGTCGTAGCAGAGACCCAGTACTTC. J is TRBJ2-5 and V is TRBV5-1; no firm D call. V lost 0 bases to trimming and J lost 4 bases, with 7 bases between them. In germline, CDR1 is SGHRS, CDR2 YFSETQ. The CDR3 is 13 amino acids. The full variable domain, in which reference TRBV5-1 and TRBJ2-5 provide the parts outside the CDR3, is KAGVTQTPRYLIKTRGQQVTLSCSPISGHRSVSWYQQTPGQGLQFLFEYFSETQRNKGNFPGRFSGRQFSNSRSEMNVSTLELGDSALYLCASSLVVAETQYFGPGTRLLVL.